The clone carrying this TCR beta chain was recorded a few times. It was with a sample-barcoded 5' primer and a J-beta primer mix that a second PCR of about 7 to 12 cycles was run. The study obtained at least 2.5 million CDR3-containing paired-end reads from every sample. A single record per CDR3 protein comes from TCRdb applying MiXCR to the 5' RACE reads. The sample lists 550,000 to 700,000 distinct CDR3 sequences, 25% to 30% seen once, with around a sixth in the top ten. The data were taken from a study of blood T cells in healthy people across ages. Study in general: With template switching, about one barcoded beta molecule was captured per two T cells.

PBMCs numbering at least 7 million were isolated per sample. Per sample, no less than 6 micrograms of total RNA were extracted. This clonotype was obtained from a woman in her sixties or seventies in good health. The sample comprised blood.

For the CDR3, the DNA is TGTGCCAGCAATGGACATTACAATGAGCAGTTCTTC. It is translated as CASNGHYNEQFF. The rearrangement uses TRBV6-5 and TRBJ2-1, with D possibly matching TRBD1 (5 bases). CDR1 and CDR2 (germline): MNHEY, SVGAGI. The CDR3 runs 12 residues. V was shortened by 7 bases and J by 4 bases, with 8 bases between the two germline ends.